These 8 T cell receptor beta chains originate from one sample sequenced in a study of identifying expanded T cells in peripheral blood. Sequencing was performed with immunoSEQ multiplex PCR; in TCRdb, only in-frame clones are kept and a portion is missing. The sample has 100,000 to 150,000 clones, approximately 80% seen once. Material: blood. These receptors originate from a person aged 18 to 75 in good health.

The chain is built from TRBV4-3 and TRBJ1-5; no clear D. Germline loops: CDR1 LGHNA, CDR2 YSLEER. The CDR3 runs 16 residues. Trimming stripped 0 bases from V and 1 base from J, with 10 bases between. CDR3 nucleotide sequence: TGCGCCAGCAGCCAAGATATGCGGGTGAGCAATCAGCCCCAGCATTTT. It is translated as CASSQDMRVSNQPQHF.

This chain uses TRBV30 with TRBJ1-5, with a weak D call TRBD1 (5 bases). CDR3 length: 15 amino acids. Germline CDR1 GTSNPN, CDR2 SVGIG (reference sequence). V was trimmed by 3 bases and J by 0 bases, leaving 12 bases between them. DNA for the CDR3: TGTGCCTGGAGCGCGGGGGGTGTTAGCAATCAGCCCCAGCATTTT. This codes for CAWSAGGVSNQPQHF.

The CDR3 nucleotides are TGCGCCAGCAGTGAGTCGGACAGGGCAGGGACAGATACGCAGTATTTT. Protein product: CASSESDRAGTDTQYF. The V gene is TRBV10-1, the J gene TRBJ2-3, with 8 nucleotides matching TRBD1. The CDR3 consists of 16 residues. In germline, CDR1 is WNHNN, CDR2 SYGVQD (reference sequence). After removal of 0 bases from V and 3 bases from J, the junction contained 5 bases not matched to a gene.

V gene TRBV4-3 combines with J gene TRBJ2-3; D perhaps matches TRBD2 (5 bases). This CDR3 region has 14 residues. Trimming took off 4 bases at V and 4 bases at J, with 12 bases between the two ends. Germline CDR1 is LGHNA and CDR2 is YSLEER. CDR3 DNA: TGCGCCAGCAGCCGAGACGTTAGCGCAGATACGCAGTATTTT. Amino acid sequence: CASSRDVSADTQYF.

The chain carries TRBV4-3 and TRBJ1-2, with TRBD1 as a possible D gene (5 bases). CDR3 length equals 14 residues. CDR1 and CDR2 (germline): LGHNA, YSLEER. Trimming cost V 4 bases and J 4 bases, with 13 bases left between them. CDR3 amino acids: CASSLRGGVYGYTF. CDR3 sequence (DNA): TGCGCCAGCAGCCTCCGCGGGGGGGTCTATGGCTACACCTTC.

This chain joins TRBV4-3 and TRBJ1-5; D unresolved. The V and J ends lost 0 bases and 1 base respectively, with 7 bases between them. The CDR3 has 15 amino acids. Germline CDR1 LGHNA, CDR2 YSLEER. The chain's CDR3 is CASSQDTASNQPQHF. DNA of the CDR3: TGCGCCAGCAGCCAAGATACGGCAAGCAATCAGCCCCAGCATTTT.

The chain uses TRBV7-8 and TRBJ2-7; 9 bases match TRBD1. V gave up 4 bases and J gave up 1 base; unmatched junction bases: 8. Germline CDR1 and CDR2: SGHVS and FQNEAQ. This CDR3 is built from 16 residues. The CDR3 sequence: CASSYSPGTGSYEQYF. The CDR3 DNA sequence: TGTGCCAGCAGCTACTCACCCGGGACAGGGTCCTACGAGCAGTACTTC.

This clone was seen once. The chain's CDR3 is CASRTRHGSTDTQYF. For the CDR3, the DNA is TGTGCCAGCAGGACGCGACATGGTTCCACAGATACGCAGTATTTT. The chain links TRBV2 to TRBJ2-3; D is undetermined. Per germline, CDR1 SNHLY and CDR2 FYNNEI. This CDR3 contains 15 residues. V was cut by 6 bases and J by 2 bases, with 15 bases left in between.